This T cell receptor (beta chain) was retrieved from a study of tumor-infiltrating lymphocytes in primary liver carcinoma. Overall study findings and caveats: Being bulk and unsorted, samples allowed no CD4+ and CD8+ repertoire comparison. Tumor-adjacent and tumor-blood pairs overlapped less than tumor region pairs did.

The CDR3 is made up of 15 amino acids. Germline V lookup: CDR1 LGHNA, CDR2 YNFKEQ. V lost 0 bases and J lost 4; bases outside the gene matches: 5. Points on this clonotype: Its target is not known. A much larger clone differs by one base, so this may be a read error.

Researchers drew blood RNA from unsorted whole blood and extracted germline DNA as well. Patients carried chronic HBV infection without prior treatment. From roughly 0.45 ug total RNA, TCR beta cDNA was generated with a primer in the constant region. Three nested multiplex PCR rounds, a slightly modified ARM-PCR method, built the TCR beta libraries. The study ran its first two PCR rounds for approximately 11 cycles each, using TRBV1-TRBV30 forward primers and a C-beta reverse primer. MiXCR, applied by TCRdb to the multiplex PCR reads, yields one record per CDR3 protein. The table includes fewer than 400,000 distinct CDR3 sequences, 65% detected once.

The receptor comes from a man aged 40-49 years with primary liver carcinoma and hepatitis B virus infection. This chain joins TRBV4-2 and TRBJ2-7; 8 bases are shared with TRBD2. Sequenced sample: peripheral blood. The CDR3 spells CASSQEAIAGYEQYF. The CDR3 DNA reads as TGTGCCAGCAGCCAAGAAGCGATAGCGGGATACGAGCAGTACTTC.